These T cell receptor beta chains were read from a single sample in a study of glioma-infiltrating T cells. One entry per CDR3 protein, called by TCRdb with MiXCR from the multiplex PCR reads. The table shows around 190,000 distinct CDR3 sequences, with about 40% occurring only once. The specimen was glioma tissue, nonneoplastic brain tissue, or PBMCs (not recorded which). The origin of the receptors is a human donor with low-grade glioma or glioblastoma, undergoing nonglioma brain surgery, or in good health (not recorded which). CDR3s include the opening cysteine and the closing phenylalanine or tryptophan.

>TRBJ2-1|TRBV29-1
CSVAGGSNEQFF
>TRBJ1-5|TRBV7-2
CASSLEVGHPGQPHHF
>TRBJ2-7|TRBV2
CASRALLAGAEQYF
>TRBJ2-1|TRBV7-4
CARRATRVSSYNEQFF
>TRBJ2-3|TRBV7-2
CASADASGRRDTQYF
>TRBJ2-1|TRBV4-1
CASSLLTSGSDEQFF
>TRBJ2-7|TRBV2
CASSEARTSGTYEQYF
>TRBJ1-1|TRBV6-1
CASSLKMNTEAFF
>TRBJ2-5|TRBV6-1
CAGSRSDTETQYF
>TRBJ2-1|TRBV27
CASSPPTTSWRFNEQFF
>TRBJ2-1|TRBV18
CAISPGGSYNEQFF
>TRBJ1-5|TRBV20-1
CSASYLGRGNQPQHF
>TRBJ2-3|TRBV19
CASSNRPAGGPGTQYF
>TRBJ2-7|TRBV20-1
CSAKSGPPYEQYF
>TRBJ2-1|TRBV3-1
CASSQASPGAYNEQFF
>TRBJ2-5|TRBV18
CASSPGLDRETQYF
>TRBJ2-5|TRBV12-3/TRBV12-4
CASSKTGTGAPETQYF
>TRBJ1-2|TRBV28
CASSPTPGQDVYTF